This is a list of T cell receptor beta chains from one sample in a study of cytomegalovirus exposure and HLA in healthy donors. Some clones are missing from TCRdb's copy, which holds only in-frame ones; the method was immunoSEQ multiplex PCR. The sample shows around 62,000 clones, about 82% of them seen only once. Sequenced: PBMCs. These receptors were taken from a woman in her twenties or thirties in good health and CMV-seronegative. The CDR3 runs from the conserved cysteine through the conserved F or W. The D gene is left open where the match is weak. Size values are once, few and many counts, or a class for expanded clones, and some rows have none.

j_gene: TRBJ2-5
abundance: -
d_gene: -
v_gene: TRBV11-2
CDR3aa: CASSLGKAETQYF
CDR3nt: TGTGCCAGCAGCTTAGGGAAAGCGGAGACCCAGTACTTC

j_gene: TRBJ2-1
abundance: -
d_gene: TRBD2
v_gene: TRBV13
CDR3aa: CASSFGLAGYNEQFF
CDR3nt: TGTGCCAGCAGCTTTGGGCTAGCGGGGTACAATGAGCAGTTCTTC

j_gene: TRBJ1-4
abundance: once
d_gene: -
v_gene: TRBV4-1
CDR3aa: CASSQEGSDLFEKLFF
CDR3nt: TGCGCCAGCAGCCAAGAAGGATCAGACTTGTTTGAAAAACTGTTTTTT

j_gene: TRBJ1-5
abundance: -
d_gene: TRBD1
v_gene: TRBV19
CDR3aa: CASSPLDRDFRPQHF
CDR3nt: TGTGCCAGTAGTCCGCTGGACAGGGACTTTAGGCCCCAGCATTTT

j_gene: TRBJ1-1
abundance: once
d_gene: -
v_gene: TRBV5-6
CDR3aa: CASSLGVRYTEAFF
CDR3nt: TGTGCCAGCAGCTTGGGTGTCAGATACACTGAAGCTTTCTTT

j_gene: TRBJ2-3
abundance: -
d_gene: -
v_gene: TRBV18
CDR3aa: CASSPEVGGGTDTQYF
CDR3nt: TGTGCCAGCTCACCGGAGGTTGGCGGGGGCACAGATACGCAGTATTTT

j_gene: TRBJ1-1
abundance: -
d_gene: -
v_gene: TRBV30
CDR3aa: CAWSRGSVGTEAFF
CDR3nt: TGTGCCTGGAGCCGCGGCTCCGTTGGGACTGAAGCTTTCTTT

j_gene: TRBJ2-3
abundance: -
d_gene: -
v_gene: TRBV9
CDR3aa: CASSVALATDTQYF
CDR3nt: TGTGCCAGCAGCGTAGCGTTGGCCACAGATACGCAGTATTTT

j_gene: TRBJ2-2
abundance: -
d_gene: -
v_gene: TRBV9
CDR3aa: CASSVAPVNTGELFF
CDR3nt: TGTGCCAGCAGCGTAGCCCCTGTTAACACCGGGGAGCTGTTTTTT

j_gene: TRBJ1-5
abundance: -
d_gene: -
v_gene: TRBV7-6
CDR3aa: CASSSTMTTPQHF
CDR3nt: TGTGCCAGCAGCTCGACCATGACAACTCCCCAGCATTTT

j_gene: TRBJ1-1
abundance: -
d_gene: -
v_gene: TRBV28
CDR3aa: CASSLIPGETEAFF
CDR3nt: TGTGCCAGCAGTTTAATTCCAGGGGAGACTGAAGCTTTCTTT

j_gene: TRBJ1-5
abundance: few
d_gene: -
v_gene: TRBV19
CDR3aa: CASSRQVSNQPQHF
CDR3nt: TGTGCCAGTAGTCGACAGGTTAGCAATCAGCCCCAGCATTTT

j_gene: TRBJ2-7
abundance: -
d_gene: TRBD1
v_gene: TRBV7-9
CDR3aa: CASSPRPGQGVNEQYF
CDR3nt: TGTGCCAGCAGCCCTAGACCGGGACAGGGGGTCAACGAGCAGTACTTC

j_gene: TRBJ2-7
abundance: -
d_gene: -
v_gene: TRBV19
CDR3aa: CASTSLGGFPSEQYF
CDR3nt: TGTGCCAGTACCTCGCTCGGCGGATTCCCTAGCGAGCAGTACTTC

j_gene: TRBJ1-2
abundance: -
d_gene: -
v_gene: TRBV9
CDR3aa: CASSVASNRLMGRYTF
CDR3nt: TGTGCCAGCAGCGTAGCTAGTAACAGGTTAATGGGGCGCTACACCTTC

j_gene: TRBJ2-7
abundance: -
d_gene: TRBD2
v_gene: TRBV25-1
CDR3aa: CASSESQRGPSSYEQYF
CDR3nt: TGTGCCAGCAGTGAATCCCAGCGGGGCCCCAGCTCCTACGAGCAGTACTTC

j_gene: TRBJ2-2
abundance: -
d_gene: TRBD1
v_gene: TRBV6-5
CDR3aa: CASTLGQGETGELFF
CDR3nt: TGTGCCAGCACCCTCGGACAGGGGGAAACCGGGGAGCTGTTTTTT

j_gene: TRBJ2-3
abundance: -
d_gene: TRBD2
v_gene: TRBV2
CDR3aa: CAHPADRGGLADTQYF
CDR3nt: TGTGCCCACCCGGCCGATCGGGGGGGCCTAGCAGATACGCAGTATTTT

j_gene: TRBJ2-4
abundance: -
d_gene: -
v_gene: TRBV7-9
CDR3aa: CASSLVQTGHIQYF
CDR3nt: TGTGCCAGCAGCTTAGTACAGACAGGCCATATTCAGTACTTC

j_gene: TRBJ1-5
abundance: -
d_gene: -
v_gene: TRBV28
CDR3aa: CASVEEPGWHQPQHF
CDR3nt: TGTGCCAGCGTGGAAGAGCCCGGGTGGCATCAGCCCCAGCATTTT

j_gene: TRBJ2-7
abundance: -
d_gene: -
v_gene: TRBV6-1
CDR3aa: CASSEGWGDPSYEQYF
CDR3nt: TGTGCCAGCAGTGAAGGGTGGGGGGATCCTTCCTACGAGCAGTACTTC

j_gene: TRBJ1-2
abundance: -
d_gene: TRBD1
v_gene: TRBV18
CDR3aa: CASSDTGEWGYTF
CDR3nt: TGTGCCAGCTCCGATACAGGGGAGTGGGGCTACACCTTC

j_gene: TRBJ1-3
abundance: -
d_gene: -
v_gene: TRBV10-1
CDR3aa: CASSLDPGGNTIYF
CDR3nt: TGCGCCAGCAGCCTTGACCCGGGAGGAAACACCATATATTTT

j_gene: TRBJ1-5
abundance: -
d_gene: -
v_gene: TRBV19
CDR3aa: CASSWALQALQPQHF
CDR3nt: TGTGCCAGTAGTTGGGCCCTACAGGCGCTCCAGCCCCAGCATTTT

j_gene: TRBJ1-4
abundance: -
d_gene: TRBD1
v_gene: TRBV4-1
CDR3aa: CASSQLAPGQGIINEKLFF
CDR3nt: TGCGCCAGCAGCCAACTTGCCCCGGGACAGGGTATTATTAATGAAAAACTGTTTTTT

j_gene: TRBJ1-1
abundance: -
d_gene: -
v_gene: TRBV11-2
CDR3aa: CASSLDLGLNTEAFF
CDR3nt: TGTGCCAGCAGCTTAGATCTGGGCCTGAACACTGAAGCTTTCTTT

j_gene: TRBJ1-1
abundance: -
d_gene: -
v_gene: TRBV7-9
CDR3aa: CASSAGKAFF
CDR3nt: TGTGCCAGCAGCGCAGGGAAAGCTTTCTTT

j_gene: TRBJ2-1
abundance: -
d_gene: -
v_gene: TRBV6-6
CDR3aa: CASGPRAGHNEQFF
CDR3nt: TGTGCCAGCGGTCCCAGGGCCGGCCACAATGAGCAGTTCTTC